The T cell receptor (beta chain) described here comes from a study of cytomegalovirus exposure and HLA in healthy donors. The ends lost 6 bases at V and 1 base at J; junction bases unmatched: 14. Germline lookup yields CDR1 SQVTM and CDR2 ANQGSEA. The length of the CDR3 is 17 residues. The PCR was carried out with 60 Vbeta primers and 13 Jbeta primers. Sequencing used immunoSEQ multiplex PCR; TCRdb keeps in-frame clones, though not all of them. Counted here are 150,000 to 200,000 clones, about 63% occurring once; the ten biggest clones make up around 3%. The chain couples TRBV29-1 to TRBJ2-1; 8 bases match TRBD2. The source material was PBMCs. The sequence was collected from a woman between 40 and 50 years old in good health and CMV-seropositive. The CDR3 sequence: CSVRGPTSGGSYNEQFF. CDR3 DNA sequence: TGCAGCGTACGAGGACCGACAAGCGGGGGTTCCTACAATGAGCAGTTCTTC.